This T cell receptor beta chain appears in the sequencing data of a study of persistence of HIV-infected CD4 T cells. Study as a whole: Anti-CD3/anti-CD28 beads activated more cells than antigen stimulation did.

Cells were stimulated nonspecifically with anti-CD3/anti-CD28 magnetic beads. Responding CD4+ T cells were sorted by upregulation of both CD40 ligand and CD69. This clone was observed a few times. What it recognizes is unknown. The libraries were made with immunoSEQ version 4 in survey mode. Profiling relied on immunoSEQ multiplex PCR, and the TCRdb table lists in-frame clones only, not all of them. This sample has about 45,000 clones, with roughly 90% found just once. Germline V gene data show CDR1 as MNHNS and CDR2 as SASEGT. There are 13 residues in the CDR3. Trimming took off 0 bases at V and 1 base at J, with 3 bases between the two ends.

Source: CD4+ T cells sorted from PBMCs after roughly 18-hour stimulation, taken from a patient who received antiretroviral therapy. The clonotype originates from an adult woman with HIV who was CMV-seropositive. The J gene is TRBJ1-1, the V gene TRBV6-1; D not resolved. The CDR3 is CASSEAPNTEAFF. The CDR3 DNA sequence: TGTGCCAGCAGTGAAGCCCCGAACACTGAAGCTTTCTTT.